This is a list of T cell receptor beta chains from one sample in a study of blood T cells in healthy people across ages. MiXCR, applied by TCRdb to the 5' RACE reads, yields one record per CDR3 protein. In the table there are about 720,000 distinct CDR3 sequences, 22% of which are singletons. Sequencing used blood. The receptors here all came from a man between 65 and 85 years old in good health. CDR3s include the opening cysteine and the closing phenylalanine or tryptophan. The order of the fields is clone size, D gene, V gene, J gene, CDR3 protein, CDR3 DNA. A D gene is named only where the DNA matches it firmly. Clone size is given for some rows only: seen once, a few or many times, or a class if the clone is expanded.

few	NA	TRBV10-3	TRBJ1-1	CAISGGRGEGFF	TGTGCCATCAGTGGGGGCAGAGGGGAAGGTTTCTTT
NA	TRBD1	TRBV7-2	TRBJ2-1	CASTGQGLYNEQFF	TGTGCCAGCACCGGACAGGGCCTTTACAATGAGCAGTTCTTC
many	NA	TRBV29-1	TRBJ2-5	CSVEGVRVETQYF	TGCAGCGTTGAAGGGGTCAGAGTAGAGACCCAGTACTTC
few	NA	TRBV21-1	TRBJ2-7	CASSKNFGPASGEQYF	TGTGCCAGCAGCAAAAACTTTGGACCGGCCTCTGGTGAGCAGTACTTC
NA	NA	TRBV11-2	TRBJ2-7	CASSLASGYEQYF	TGTGCCAGCAGCTTAGCATCCGGTTACGAGCAGTACTTC
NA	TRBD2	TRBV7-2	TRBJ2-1	CASRKGTSGRSSYNEQFF	TGTGCCAGCAGGAAGGGGACTAGCGGGAGAAGCTCCTACAATGAGCAGTTCTTC
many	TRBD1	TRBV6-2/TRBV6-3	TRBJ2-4	CASSPLRGRENIQYF	TGTGCCAGCAGCCCATTGAGGGGGCGAGAAAACATTCAGTACTTC
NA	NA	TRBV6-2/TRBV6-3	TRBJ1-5	CASSYSLHRAGRNQPQHF	TGTGCCAGCAGTTACTCGCTTCATAGAGCAGGACGCAATCAGCCCCAGCATTTT
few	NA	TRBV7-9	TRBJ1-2	CASSLPSRLLYGYTF	TGTGCCAGCAGCCTACCATCACGGTTACTCTATGGCTACACCTTC
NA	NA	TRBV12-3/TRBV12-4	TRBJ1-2	CASSLGVANGYTF	TGTGCCAGCAGTTTGGGGGTTGCTAATGGCTACACCTTC
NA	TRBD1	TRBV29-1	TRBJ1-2	CSVDRVRGGARGYTF	TGCAGCGTTGATCGAGTGAGAGGGGGCGCGCGTGGCTACACCTTC
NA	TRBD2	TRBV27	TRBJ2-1	CASSFLVFSGIRDEQFF	TGTGCCAGCAGTTTTCTTGTGTTTAGCGGGATTCGCGATGAGCAGTTCTTC
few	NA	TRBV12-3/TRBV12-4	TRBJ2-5	CASSPGLPKETQYF	TGTGCCAGCAGTCCCGGGCTCCCAAAAGAGACCCAGTACTTC
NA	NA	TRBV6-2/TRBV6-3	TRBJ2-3	CASSRRHGTQYF	TGTGCCAGCAGCCGACGACACGGTACGCAGTATTTT
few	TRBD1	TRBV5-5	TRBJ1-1	CASSLAFRGSEAFF	TGTGCCAGCAGCTTGGCCTTCAGGGGGTCTGAAGCTTTCTTT
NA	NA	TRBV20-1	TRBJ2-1	CSARNLYLVDEQFF	TGCAGTGCTAGAAATCTCTACCTTGTCGATGAGCAGTTCTTC
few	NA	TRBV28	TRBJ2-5	CASSRTGLKTTIQYF	TGTGCCAGCAGTAGAACGGGACTGAAAACAACAATCCAGTACTTC
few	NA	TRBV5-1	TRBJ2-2	CASSLGVADTGELFF	TGCGCCAGCAGCTTGGGGGTTGCCGACACCGGGGAGCTGTTTTTT
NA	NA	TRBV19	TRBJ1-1	CASSSELRAFF	TGTGCCAGTAGTTCAGAGCTTCGGGCTTTCTTT
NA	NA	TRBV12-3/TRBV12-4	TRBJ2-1	CASRIYPNEQLF	TGTGCCAGCAGAATATATCCCAATGAGCAGCTCTTC
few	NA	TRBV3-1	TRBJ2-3	CASSQDGIPSTDTQYF	TGTGCCAGCAGCCAAGACGGTATTCCTAGCACAGATACGCAGTATTTT
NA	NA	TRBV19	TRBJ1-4	CASHARTNEKLFF	TGTGCCAGCCACGCCCGGACTAATGAAAAACTGTTTTTT
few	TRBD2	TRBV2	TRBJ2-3	CASLQAGVADTQYF	TGTGCCAGCCTCCAGGCGGGGGTGGCAGATACGCAGTATTTT
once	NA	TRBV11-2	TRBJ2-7	CASSWDLRGEQYF	TGTGCCAGCAGCTGGGATCTCAGAGGCGAGCAGTACTTC
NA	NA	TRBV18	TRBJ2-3	CASSPALNTQYF	TGTGCCAGCTCACCGGCCCTTAATACGCAGTATTTT
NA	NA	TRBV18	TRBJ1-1	CASSPKAGRSEAEAFF	TGTGCCAGCTCACCGAAGGCAGGGCGAAGCGAGGCTGAAGCTTTCTTT
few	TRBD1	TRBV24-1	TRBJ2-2	CATSLQGAPTGELFF	TGTGCCACCAGTCTGCAGGGGGCGCCCACCGGGGAGCTGTTTTTT
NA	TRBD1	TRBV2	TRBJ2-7	CASSPDRVNYEQYF	TGTGCCAGCAGTCCGGACAGGGTAAACTACGAGCAGTACTTC
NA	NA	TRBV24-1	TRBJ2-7	CATSAKPYEQYF	TGTGCCACCAGTGCTAAACCCTACGAGCAGTACTTC
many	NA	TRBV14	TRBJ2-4	CASSQVERNIQYF	TGTGCCAGCAGCCAAGTCGAGAGAAACATTCAGTACTTC
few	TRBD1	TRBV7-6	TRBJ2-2	CASSRATGGTIAGELFF	TGTGCCAGCAGCCGGGCGACAGGGGGAACAATTGCCGGGGAGCTGTTTTTT